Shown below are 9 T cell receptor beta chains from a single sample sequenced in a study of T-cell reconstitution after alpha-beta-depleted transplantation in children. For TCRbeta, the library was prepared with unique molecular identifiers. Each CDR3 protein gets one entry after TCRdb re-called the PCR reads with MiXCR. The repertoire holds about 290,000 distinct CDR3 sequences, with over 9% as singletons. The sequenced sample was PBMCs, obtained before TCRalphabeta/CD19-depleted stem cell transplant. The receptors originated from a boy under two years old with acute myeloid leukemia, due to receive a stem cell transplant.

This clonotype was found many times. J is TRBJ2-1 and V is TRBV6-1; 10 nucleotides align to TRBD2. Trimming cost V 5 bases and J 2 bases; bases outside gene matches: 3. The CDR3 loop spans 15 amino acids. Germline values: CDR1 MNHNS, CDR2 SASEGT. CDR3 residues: CASSTSGRAYNEQFF. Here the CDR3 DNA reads TGTGCCAGCAGTACGAGCGGGAGGGCCTACAATGAGCAGTTCTTC.

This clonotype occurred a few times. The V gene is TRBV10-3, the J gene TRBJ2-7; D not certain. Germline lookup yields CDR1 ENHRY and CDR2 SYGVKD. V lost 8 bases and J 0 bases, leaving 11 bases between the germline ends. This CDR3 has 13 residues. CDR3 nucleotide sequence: TGTGCCATCGAACCGGAGAGCTCCTACGAGCAGTACTTC. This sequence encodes CAIEPESSYEQYF.

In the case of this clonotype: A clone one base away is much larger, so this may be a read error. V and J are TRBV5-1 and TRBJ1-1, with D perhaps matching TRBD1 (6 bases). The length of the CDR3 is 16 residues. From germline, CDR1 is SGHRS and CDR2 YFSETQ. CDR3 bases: TGCGCCAACAGCTTGGCCGCGGGGGCCCCTAACACTGAAGCTTTCTTT. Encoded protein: CANSLAAGAPNTEAFF.

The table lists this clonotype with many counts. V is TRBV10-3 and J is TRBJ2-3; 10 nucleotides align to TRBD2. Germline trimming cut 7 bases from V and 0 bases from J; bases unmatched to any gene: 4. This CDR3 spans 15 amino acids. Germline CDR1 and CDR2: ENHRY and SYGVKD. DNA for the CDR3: TGTGCCATCACCCCTAGCGGGGGTAGCACAGATACGCAGTATTTT. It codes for CAITPSGGSTDTQYF.

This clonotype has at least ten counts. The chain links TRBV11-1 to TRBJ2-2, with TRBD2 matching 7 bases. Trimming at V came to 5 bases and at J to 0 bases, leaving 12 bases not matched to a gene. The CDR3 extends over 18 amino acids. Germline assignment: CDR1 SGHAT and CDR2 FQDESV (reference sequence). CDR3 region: CASSRSGPTSANTGELFF. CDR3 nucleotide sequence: TGTGCCAGCAGCCGTAGCGGGCCTACCTCTGCGAACACCGGGGAGCTGTTTTTT.

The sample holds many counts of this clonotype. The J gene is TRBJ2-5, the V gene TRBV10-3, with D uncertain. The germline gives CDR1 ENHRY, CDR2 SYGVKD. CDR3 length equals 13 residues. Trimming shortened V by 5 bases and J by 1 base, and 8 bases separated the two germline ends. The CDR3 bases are TGTGCCATCAGTCTTGTGGGCCAAGAGACCCAGTACTTC. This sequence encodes CAISLVGQETQYF.

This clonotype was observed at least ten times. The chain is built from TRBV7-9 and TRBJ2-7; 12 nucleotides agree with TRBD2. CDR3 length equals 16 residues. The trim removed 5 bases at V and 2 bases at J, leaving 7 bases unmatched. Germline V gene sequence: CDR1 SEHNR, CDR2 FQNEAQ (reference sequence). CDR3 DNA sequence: TGTGCCAGCAGCAACCGACTAGCGGGGGTTACCTACGAGCAGTACTTC. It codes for CASSNRLAGVTYEQYF.

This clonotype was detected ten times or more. This CDR3 is CASSLVGGRRETQYF. The DNA for the CDR3 is TGTGCCAGCAGTTTAGTTGGGGGCCGTCGGGAGACCCAGTACTTC. The rearrangement joins TRBV12-3 or TRBV12-4 to TRBJ2-5; possible D gene TRBD1, 6 bases. The V and J ends lost 1 base and 5 bases respectively, with 14 bases between them. The CDR3 is made up of 15 amino acids.

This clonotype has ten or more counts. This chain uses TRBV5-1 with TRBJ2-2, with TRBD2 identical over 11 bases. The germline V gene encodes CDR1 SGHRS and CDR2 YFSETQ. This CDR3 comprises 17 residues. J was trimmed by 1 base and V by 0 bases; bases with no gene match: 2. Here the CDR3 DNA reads TGCGCCAGCAGCTTGGGTGGACTAGCGGGGAACACCGGGGAGCTGTTTTTT. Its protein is CASSLGGLAGNTGELFF.